This T cell receptor beta chain was retrieved from a study of tumor-infiltrating lymphocytes in primary liver carcinoma (dated by TCRdb to 2015 to 2018). For context, the study as a whole: Of the five patients, three men and two women aged 30 to 69 years, four had hepatocellular carcinoma and one had combined HCC and intrahepatic cholangiocarcinoma. The five patients had tumors staged T1-T3 N0M0, with maximum diameters ranging from 4.2 to 10 cm. Across five regions of each liver tumor, along with adjacent normal tissue and blood, the study brought together TCRbeta repertoire sequencing, expression microarrays and whole-exome sequencing. Roughly 3.5 to 7.13 million productive TCRbeta reads were obtained per sample, and no significant difference in read depth was found between tissue types. A total of some 35 specimens from 5 patients went through TCRbeta repertoire sequencing, namely 25 tumor regions, 5 adjacent noncancerous liver tissues and 5 peripheral blood samples. Technical replicate repertoires showed high reproducibility, with mean shared-clone rates around 0.91 and correlation coefficients above 0.95. Study-level results and caveats: Bulk unsorted samples precluded comparing CD4+ and CD8+ T cell repertoires. A significantly larger repertoire fraction was made up by the top 250 clones in tumors than in blood (p = 0.039). The study included only four to six patients, and the authors note findings should be validated in a larger study. Consistent with antigen-driven expansion, pairs of tumor regions showed higher repertoire overlap (mean roughly 36%) than either tumor-adjacent pairs (around 17%) or tumor-blood pairs (around 15%). Because sequencing covered only the TCR beta chain and unpaired alpha chains were not captured, true repertoire diversity is likely underestimated.

Total RNA and DNA were co-extracted without cell sorting from approximately 22-30 mg of bulk tissue using the AllPrep DNA/RNA mini kit. Between November 2015 and early 2016, 4 to 6 patients in China with histopathologically diagnosed primary liver carcinoma had surgical resection. At the time of sampling, the patients were treatment-naive and had chronic HBV infection. Fresh tumor and adjacent tissue pieces were bisected; one half was stored in RNAlater at -80°C, the other sent for histology. At the junction V is shortened by 7 bases and J by 7 bases, with 10 bases in between. Spanning cysteine to phenylalanine, the CDR3 consists of 12 amino acids. This entry keeps only the CDR3 DNA: 36 bases, framed from base 1. CDR1 SGHAT and CDR2 FQNNGV were looked up in the germline V gene. Details on this clonotype: Its antigen remains undetermined. One base away there is no much larger clone; base qualities are not given.

TCRbeta-specific cDNA was reverse-transcribed from around 0.45 ug total RNA using a constant-region primer and ProtoScript II reverse transcriptase. TCRbeta libraries were built with three nested multiplex PCR rounds, a slightly modified ARM-PCR procedure. The first two PCR rounds used multiplex TRBV1-TRBV30 forward primers with a Cbeta reverse primer, each for roughly 10 cycles. Sample barcodes and Illumina adapters were added in a final 25-cycle PCR using Deep VentR polymerase. Amplicons of 200-500 bp were gel-purified with a QIAquick gel extraction kit before sequencing. TCRbeta amplicons were sequenced on an Illumina HiSeq 2500 with 250-bp paired-end reads. Per the source publication's procedure: Reads were quality-trimmed with Trimmomatic v0.33, and paired reads were merged with FLASH v1.2.11 to recover full CDR3 sequences. V, D and J germline segments were assigned to the rearranged TCRbeta sequences by MiGEC v1.2.1b. Clonotype statistics and Shannon-Wiener diversity indices were calculated with VDJtools v1.0.0. Except for diversity analysis, only each sample's 250 most abundant clonotypes were used in subsequent analyses to reduce sampling bias. TCRdb itself trimmed the public reads at Q25 with fastp, ran MiXCR and retained productive beta chains. A single entry per CDR3 protein holds the most common genes and DNA from its merged rows. The V and J calls reflect TCRdb's pipeline rather than the authors' work. The sample profile shows tens of thousands of distinct CDR3 sequences; around 75% of them were found once. The top ten clonotypes cover 35% to 45% of the sample.

The clonotype originates from a woman under 40 with primary liver carcinoma and hepatitis B virus infection. The sample was tumor-adjacent normal liver tissue. Here the chain combines TRBV11-2 and TRBJ2-2; the D gene assignment is ambiguous. The DNA reads TGTGCCAGCAATGCCGAGTACGGGGAGCTGTTTTTT. This is translated as CASNAEYGELFF.